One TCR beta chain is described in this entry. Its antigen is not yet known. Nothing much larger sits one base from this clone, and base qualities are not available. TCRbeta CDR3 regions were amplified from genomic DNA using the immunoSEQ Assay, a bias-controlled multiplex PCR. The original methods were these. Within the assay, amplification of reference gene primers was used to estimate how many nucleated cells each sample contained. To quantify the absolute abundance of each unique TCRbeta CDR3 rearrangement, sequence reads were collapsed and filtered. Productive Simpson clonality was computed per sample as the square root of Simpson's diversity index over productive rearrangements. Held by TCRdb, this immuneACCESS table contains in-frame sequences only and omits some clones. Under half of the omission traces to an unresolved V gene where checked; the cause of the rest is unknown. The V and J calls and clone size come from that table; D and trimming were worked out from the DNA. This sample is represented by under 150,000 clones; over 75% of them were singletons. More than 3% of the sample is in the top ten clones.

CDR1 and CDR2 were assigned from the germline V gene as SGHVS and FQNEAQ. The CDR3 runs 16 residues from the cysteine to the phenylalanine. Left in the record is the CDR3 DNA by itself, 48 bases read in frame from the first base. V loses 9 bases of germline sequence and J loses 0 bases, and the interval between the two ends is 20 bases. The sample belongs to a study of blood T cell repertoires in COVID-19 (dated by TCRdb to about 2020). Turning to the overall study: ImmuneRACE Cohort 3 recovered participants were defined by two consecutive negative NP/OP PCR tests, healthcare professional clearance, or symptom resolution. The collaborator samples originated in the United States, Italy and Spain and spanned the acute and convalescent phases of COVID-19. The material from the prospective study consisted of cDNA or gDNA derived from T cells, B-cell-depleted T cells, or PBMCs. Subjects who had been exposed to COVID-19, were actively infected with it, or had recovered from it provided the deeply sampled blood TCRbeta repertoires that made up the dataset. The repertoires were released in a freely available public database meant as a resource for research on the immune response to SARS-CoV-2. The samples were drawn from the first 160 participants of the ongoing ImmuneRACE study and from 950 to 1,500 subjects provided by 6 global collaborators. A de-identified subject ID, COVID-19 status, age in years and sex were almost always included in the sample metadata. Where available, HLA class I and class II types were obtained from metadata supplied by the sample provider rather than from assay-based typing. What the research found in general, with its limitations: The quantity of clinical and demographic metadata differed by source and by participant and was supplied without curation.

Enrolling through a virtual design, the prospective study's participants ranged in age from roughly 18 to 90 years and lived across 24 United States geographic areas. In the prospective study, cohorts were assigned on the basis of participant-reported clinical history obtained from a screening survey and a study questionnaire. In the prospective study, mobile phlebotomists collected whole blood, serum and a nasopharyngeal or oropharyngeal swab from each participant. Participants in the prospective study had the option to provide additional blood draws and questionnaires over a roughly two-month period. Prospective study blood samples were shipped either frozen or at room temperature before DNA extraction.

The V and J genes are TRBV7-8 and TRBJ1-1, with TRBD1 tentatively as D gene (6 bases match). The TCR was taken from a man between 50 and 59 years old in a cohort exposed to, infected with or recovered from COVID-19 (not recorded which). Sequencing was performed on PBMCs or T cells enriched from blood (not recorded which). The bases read TGTGCCAGGAGGACAGAGCGGGGACCTATGAACACTGAAGCTTTCTTT. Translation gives CARRTERGPMNTEAFF.